This T cell receptor (beta chain) derives from a study of neurological immune-mediated disorders. At the level of the study: Multiple sclerosis patients numbered 34, with around 31 relapsing-remitting and 3 secondary progressive.

This CDR3 is 12 amino acids long. The germline CDR1 and CDR2 sequences are SGHTA and FQGNSA. Trimming left V 2 bases short and J 5 bases short, with 4 bases between. Unsorted libraries were generated from 2 million PBMCs held at -80 degrees C. This clonotype was observed at least ten times. TCRdb fed the 5' RACE reads into MiXCR, producing one record per CDR3 protein. The repertoire has about 33,000 distinct CDR3 sequences, about 1.6% of them found once; the top ten carry about 9%. This clonotype was obtained from a woman aged 25 to 45 with multiple sclerosis. The chain uses TRBV7-2 and TRBJ2-1; D call uncertain. The sample taken for sequencing was PBMCs. Here the CDR3 reads CASSLYDNEQFF. The DNA for the CDR3 is TGTGCCAGCAGCTTATACGACAATGAGCAGTTCTTC.